The 28 T cell receptor beta chains below all came from one sample that was sequenced in a study of blood T cell repertoires in COVID-19. The repertoire was sequenced with immunoSEQ multiplex PCR; TCRdb's copy has only in-frame clones and lacks some. The repertoire holds 55,000 to 70,000 clones, with approximately 90% as singletons. Source material: peripheral blood. These receptors all come from a woman between 65 and 79 years old with active COVID-19.

CDR3 nucleotides: TGTGCCAGCAGTGCTGAGGCTAGCACTGAGCAGTTCTTC. It codes for CASSAEASTEQFF. The rearrangement links TRBV2 to TRBJ2-1; TRBD2 might be the D (5 bases). Germline CDR1 and CDR2: SNHLY and FYNNEI. This CDR3 comprises 13 residues. V was shortened by 4 bases and J by 9 bases, with 13 bases between the two germline ends. Together with reference TRBV2 and TRBJ2-1, the CDR3 gives the full variable domain: EPEVTQTPSHQVTQMGQEVILRCVPISNHLYFYWYRQILGQKVEFLVSFYNNEISEKSEIFDDQFSVERPDGSNFTLKIRSTKLEDSAMYFCASSAEASTEQFFGPGTRLTVL.

V is TRBV27 and J is TRBJ2-7, with 9 positions matching TRBD2. Trimming at V came to 8 bases and at J to 3 bases, leaving 17 bases not matched to a gene. The CDR3 loop spans 17 amino acids. CDR1 is MNHEY and CDR2 is SMNVEV in the germline V gene (reference sequence). The CDR3 DNA reads TGTGCCAGCCACGCGTTAGCGGGAGACATCGGGGGCTACGAGCAGTACTTC. Protein sequence: CASHALAGDIGGYEQYF.

The J gene is TRBJ2-3, the V gene TRBV5-4; D possibly corresponds to TRBD1 (6 bases). The germline V and J ends were trimmed by 4 bases and 2 bases, with 14 bases remaining between them. The CDR3 consists of 15 residues. CDR1 is SGHNT, CDR2 YYREEE, per germline (reference sequence). In nucleotides, the CDR3 is TGTGCCAGCAGCGCGGACAGAGACGCCACAGATACGCAGTATTTT. This codes for CASSADRDATDTQYF.

The CDR3 DNA follows: TGTGCCAGCAGCAGAGTAGCGGGAAGCTCCTACAATGAGCAGTTCTTC. This encodes CASSRVAGSSYNEQFF. The gene calls are TRBV21-1 and TRBJ2-1; the DNA was not compared with TRBD2, the D call given in the table. TRBV21-1 is given as a pseudogene. The length of the CDR3 is 16 residues.

This chain links TRBV4-2 with TRBJ2-7; 10 bases fit TRBD2. CDR3 length equals 16 residues. V lost 5 bases to trimming and J lost 3 bases; unmatched junction nucleotides: 10. Per germline, CDR1 LGHNA and CDR2 YNFKEQ. The CDR3 is CASSSRTGTSVYEQYF. As DNA, the CDR3 is TGTGCCAGCAGCTCAAGGACCGGGACTAGCGTCTACGAGCAGTACTTC.

This rearrangement joins TRBV1 to TRBJ2-2; TRBD2, the table's D call, was not compared with the DNA. TRBV1 is a known pseudogene. CDR3 length: 14 residues. CDR3 nucleotide sequence: TGCACCAGCAGCCATCGAGGATTCGCCGGGGAGCTGTTTTTT. This sequence encodes CTSSHRGFAGELFF.

The CDR3 reads CASSLDGGTGVNNEQFF. The CDR3 DNA sequence: TGTGCCAGCAGTCTCGATGGGGGGACGGGAGTAAACAATGAGCAGTTCTTC. This chain connects TRBV27 to TRBJ2-1; tentative D call: TRBD2 (6 bases). This CDR3 spans 17 amino acids. The V and J ends lost 5 bases and 5 bases respectively, with 22 bases between them. Germline V gene data show CDR1 as MNHEY and CDR2 as SMNVEV (reference sequence).

CDR3 sequence: CASSITAGANVLTF. CDR3 sequence (DNA): TGTGCCAGCAGTATTACGGCTGGGGCCAACGTCCTGACTTTC. The J gene is TRBJ2-6, the V gene TRBV2; D unresolved. V was pared by 5 bases and J by 2 bases, with 7 bases between. The CDR3 covers 14 residues. The germline CDR1 and CDR2 sequences are SNHLY and FYNNEI.

The chain is built from TRBV15 and TRBJ2-1, with TRBD1 identical over 10 bases. The germline V gene encodes CDR1 LNHNV and CDR2 YYDKDF (reference sequence). V shed 1 base and J 5 bases; nucleotides not matched to a gene: 5. This CDR3 has 16 residues. The CDR3 nucleotides read TGTGCCACCAGCAGAGTCCTAGGACAGGGGGACAATGAGCAGTTCTTC. This sequence encodes CATSRVLGQGDNEQFF.

The chain links TRBV2 to TRBJ2-5; 9 bases are a match to TRBD1. V was pared by 7 bases and J by 0 bases, with 6 bases of the junction left unmatched. Germline CDR1 and CDR2: SNHLY and FYNNEI. This CDR3 has 15 residues. The CDR3 DNA follows: TGTGCCAGCATCCGGGACAGGGTCGACCAAGAGACCCAGTACTTC. Amino acid sequence: CASIRDRVDQETQYF. The full variable domain, its missing parts supplied by reference TRBV2 and TRBJ2-5, is EPEVTQTPSHQVTQMGQEVILRCVPISNHLYFYWYRQILGQKVEFLVSFYNNEISEKSEIFDDQFSVERPDGSNFTLKIRSTKLEDSAMYFCASIRDRVDQETQYFGPGTRLLVL.

The chain is built from TRBV10-2 and TRBJ1-1; D gene ambiguous. Germline V lookup: CDR1 WSHSY, CDR2 SAAADI. The germline V and J ends were trimmed by 8 bases and 1 base, with 5 bases remaining between them. This CDR3 is 11 amino acids long. The CDR3 region is CASQSNTEAFF. The CDR3 DNA reads TGCGCCAGCCAGTCGAACACTGAAGCTTTCTTT.

The rearrangement links TRBV19 to TRBJ2-2; the match to TRBD2 covers 12 bases. This CDR3 spans 18 amino acids. Germline V gene lookup returns CDR1 LNHDA and CDR2 SQIVND (reference sequence). The trim removed 0 bases at V and 6 bases at J, leaving 8 bases unmatched. The CDR3 loop reads CASSIDRSSGRASGELFF. CDR3 bases: TGTGCCAGTAGTATAGATCGGTCTAGCGGGAGGGCCTCCGGGGAGCTGTTTTTT.

This chain connects TRBV4-1 to TRBJ1-5; D call uncertain. The V end lost 0 bases, the J end lost 3 bases, and 15 bases lay between the germline ends. This CDR3 contains 17 residues. Germline CDR1 MGHRA, CDR2 YSYEKL. The CDR3 protein is CASSQDSGVWVNQPQHF. In DNA form, the CDR3 reads TGCGCCAGCAGCCAAGATAGCGGGGTCTGGGTCAATCAGCCCCAGCATTTT.

The CDR3 sequence: CASSQEHGTNYGYTF. CDR3 DNA sequence: TGTGCCAGCAGCCAAGAGCACGGTACTAACTATGGCTACACCTTC. This chain joins TRBV4-2 and TRBJ1-2; D is unresolved. The CDR3 contains 15 residues. The germline V gene has CDR1 LGHNA and CDR2 YNFKEQ. V was pared by 0 bases and J by 0 bases, with 8 bases between.

This rearrangement joins TRBV25-1 to TRBJ2-2; D unresolved. Germline V gene sequence: CDR1 MGHDK, CDR2 SYGVNS. CDR3 length equals 15 residues. Trimming pared 2 bases from V and 4 bases from J, leaving 11 bases between. DNA for the CDR3: TGTGCCAGCAGTGAAGCGGTCGTTTCCACCGGGGAGCTGTTTTTT. It codes for CASSEAVVSTGELFF. Together with reference TRBV25-1 and TRBJ2-2, the CDR3 gives the full variable domain: EADIYQTPRYLVIGTGKKITLECSQTMGHDKMYWYQQDPGMELHLIHYSYGVNSTEKGDLSSESTVSRIRTEHFPLTLESARPSHTSQYLCASSEAVVSTGELFFGEGSRLTVL.

This clone appeared a single time. The genes are TRBV30 and TRBJ1-1; no clear D gene. CDR1 GTSNPN and CDR2 SVGIG come from the germline V gene (reference sequence). This CDR3 contains 11 residues. The V gene lost 3 bases and the J gene lost 4 bases, with 6 bases spanning the gap. The CDR3 DNA follows: TGTGCCTGGAGGGCATTCACTGAAGCTTTCTTT. Protein: CAWRAFTEAFF.

The V gene is TRBV6-5, the J gene TRBJ2-7; TRBD2 matches at 7 bases. V was clipped by 2 bases and J by 3 bases; unmatched bases: 1. CDR1 MNHEY and CDR2 SVGAGI come from the germline V gene. The CDR3 loop spans 13 amino acids. The DNA for the CDR3 is TGTGCCAGCAGTTACCGGGAGGACTACGAGCAGTACTTC. Translation: CASSYREDYEQYF.

J is TRBJ2-7 and V is TRBV5-6, with D perhaps TRBD1 (5 bases). The CDR3 runs 14 residues. CDR1 and CDR2 from the germline V gene are SGHDT and YYEEEE. Deletions cut 4 bases from V and 0 bases from J, with 11 bases between. The CDR3 is CASSVDRNSYEQYF. The CDR3, as DNA: TGTGCCAGCAGCGTTGACAGAAACTCCTACGAGCAGTACTTC.

The chain has TRBV4-1 and TRBJ2-1, with 8 bases fitting TRBD2. Germline CDR1 reads MGHRA; CDR2 reads YSYEKL. V dropped 0 bases and J dropped 8; count of bases not matched to a gene: 9. The CDR3 spans 16 residues. The CDR3 here is CASSQENERETYEQFF. CDR3 DNA: TGCGCCAGCAGCCAAGAGAACGAGCGGGAGACCTATGAGCAGTTCTTC.

This clone was found once. The chain uses TRBV21-1 and TRBJ2-1; TRBD2 is taken as the D call from the table, unchecked against the DNA. TRBV21-1 is flagged as a pseudogene. The CDR3 sequence is 16 residues long. As DNA, the CDR3 is TGTGCCAGCAGCATGAGGGTCCGATCACACTACAATGAGCAGTTCTTC. This sequence encodes CASSMRVRSHYNEQFF.

This chain uses TRBV6-5 with TRBJ2-2, with D possibly matching TRBD1 (8 bases). The CDR3 extends over 14 amino acids. Trimming took 6 bases from V and 4 from J, leaving 12 bases between them. Germline values: CDR1 MNHEY, CDR2 SVGAGI. The CDR3 nucleotides read TGTGCCAGCAGGAACAGGGGGGGCACCGGGGAGCTGTTTTTT. This gives the protein CASRNRGGTGELFF.

The CDR3 here is CSARDRGEAFF. CDR3 DNA: TGCAGTGCTAGAGATAGGGGTGAAGCTTTCTTT. This chain uses TRBV20-1 with TRBJ1-1; perhaps TRBD1 as D (5 bases). The ends were cut back, 0 bases at V and 7 bases at J, with 6 bases in the middle. This CDR3 region has 11 residues. Germline CDR1 and CDR2: DFQATT and SNEGSKA (reference sequence).

The rearrangement joins TRBV30 to TRBJ1-5; tentatively, D is TRBD1 (6 bases). CDR3 length: 16 amino acids. Germline V gene sequence: CDR1 GTSNPN, CDR2 SVGIG (reference sequence). The V gene lost 2 bases and the J gene lost 4 bases, with 18 bases spanning the gap. As DNA, the CDR3 is TGTGCCTGGAGTCCATACAGGGTTTTAAGGAATCAGCCCCAGCATTTT. As protein: CAWSPYRVLRNQPQHF. The full variable domain, in which reference TRBV30 and TRBJ1-5 provide the parts outside the CDR3, is SQTIHQWPATLVQPVGSPLSLECTVEGTSNPNLYWYRQAAGRGLQLLFYSVGIGQISSEVPQNLSASRPQDRQFILSSKKLLLSDSGFYLCAWSPYRVLRNQPQHFGDGTRLSIL.

This clone was counted between two and nine times. The chain employs TRBV4-1 and TRBJ2-3, with TRBD2 identical over 13 bases. V lost 4 bases and J lost 4; bases outside the gene matches: 8. The germline CDR1 and CDR2 sequences are MGHRA and YSYEKL. The CDR3 has 17 residues. The DNA for the CDR3 is TGCGCCAGCAGCCGGGCCGGACTAGCGGGAGTTGCAGATACGCAGTATTTT. This translates into CASSRAGLAGVADTQYF.

V usage is TRBV7-7 and J usage is TRBJ2-1, with 13 bases lining up with TRBD2. CDR1 is SSHAT, CDR2 FNYEAQ, per germline (reference sequence). The CDR3 has 18 amino acids. V shed 5 bases, J shed 0 bases, and the junction held 7 bases outside the gene matches. The CDR3 region has the DNA TGTGCCAGCAGCCCGGGACTAGCGGGATTATACTCCTACAATGAGCAGTTCTTC. Translated, it gives CASSPGLAGLYSYNEQFF.

The rearrangement uses TRBV14 and TRBJ2-2; D possibly corresponds to TRBD1 (6 bases). Between the trimmed V and J ends, which lost 6 bases and 6 bases, there was a span of 11 bases. The CDR3 is 13 residues long. Germline CDR1 is SGHDN and CDR2 is FVKESK. In nucleotides, the CDR3 is TGTGCCAGCAGGCGAAACAGGGCCGGGGAGCTGTTTTTT. Translating gives CASRRNRAGELFF.

This clone has only one observation. The rearrangement uses TRBV5-1 and TRBJ1-1, with a possible D match to TRBD1 (6 bases). The CDR3 totals 14 residues. The germline V and J ends were trimmed by 4 bases and 0 bases, with 10 bases remaining between them. Germline CDR1 is SGHRS and CDR2 is YFSETQ. The DNA for the CDR3 is TGCGCCAGCAGCCCGGACAGATTGAACACTGAAGCTTTCTTT. Residues: CASSPDRLNTEAFF.

This clone was recorded once. The chain employs TRBV5-6 and TRBJ2-7; TRBD1 might be the D (5 bases). Germline CDR1 and CDR2: SGHDT and YYEEEE. Trimming shortened V by 3 bases and J by 5 bases, and 15 bases separated the two germline ends. This CDR3 spans 14 amino acids. The CDR3 DNA reads TGTGCCAGCAGCTCACACGAGCAGGGTGACGAGCAGTACTTC. This codes for CASSSHEQGDEQYF.